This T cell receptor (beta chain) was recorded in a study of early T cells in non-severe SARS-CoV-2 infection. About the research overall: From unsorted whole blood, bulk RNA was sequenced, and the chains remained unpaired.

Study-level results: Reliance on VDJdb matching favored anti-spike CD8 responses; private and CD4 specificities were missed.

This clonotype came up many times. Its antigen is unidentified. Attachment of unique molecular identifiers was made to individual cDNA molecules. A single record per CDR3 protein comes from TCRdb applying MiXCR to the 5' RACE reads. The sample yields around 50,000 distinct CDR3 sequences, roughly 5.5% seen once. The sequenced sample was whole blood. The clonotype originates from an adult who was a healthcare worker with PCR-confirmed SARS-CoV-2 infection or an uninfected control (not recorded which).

The CDR3 spells CSASKLDGVSGNTIYF. The DNA of the CDR3 is TGCAGTGCTAGCAAACTGGACGGAGTCTCTGGAAACACCATATATTTT. The genes are TRBV20-1 and TRBJ1-3; D is undetermined. V was trimmed by 3 bases and J by 0 bases, leaving 15 bases between them. The germline V gene encodes CDR1 DFQATT and CDR2 SNEGSKA (reference sequence). The CDR3 runs to 16 residues.